This TCR beta chain was found in a study of blood T cells in healthy people across ages. This clonotype has just a few counts. No antigen is known for it. CDR1 is SGHRS, CDR2 YFSETQ, per germline. The CDR3 loop spans 12 amino acids. V was shortened by 3 bases and J by 7 bases, with 10 bases between the two germline ends. With a J-beta primer mix and a sample-barcoded 5' primer, a second PCR ran about 6 to 11 cycles. From the 5' RACE reads, TCRdb called clonotypes with MiXCR, one entry per CDR3 protein. The table includes 850,000 to 1,300,000 distinct CDR3 sequences, 40% to 45% detected once. A minimum of 7 million PBMCs was isolated per sample. Notes on the study in general: Measured against age, TCR beta diversity per million T cells decreased in a roughly linear manner.

The TCR was taken from a woman aged 55-69 years in good health. The V gene is TRBV5-1, the J gene TRBJ2-5, with unresolved D. Sequencing was carried out using blood. CDR3 protein: CASSSDRSTQYF. Here the CDR3 DNA reads TGCGCCAGCAGCTCTGATAGGTCGACCCAGTACTTC.